These 16 T cell receptor beta chains originate from one sample sequenced in a study of cytomegalovirus exposure and HLA in healthy donors. TCRdb's copy holds only in-frame clones and misses some; the assay was immunoSEQ multiplex PCR. The repertoire has some 210,000 clones, around four fifths of them found once; the top ten carry roughly 5.4%. The specimen sequenced was PBMCs. These receptors all stem from a woman under 30 in good health and CMV-seronegative.

This chain connects TRBV6-6 to TRBJ1-2; D might be TRBD1 (5 bases). Trimming removed 7 bases at V and 8 bases at J, with 14 bases between. Germline lookup yields CDR1 MNHNY and CDR2 SVGAGI (reference sequence). The CDR3 is 12 amino acids. The CDR3 reads CASTAGGGGYTF. The DNA for the CDR3 is TGTGCCAGCACTGCCGGGGGGGGAGGCTACACCTTC.

V gene TRBV4-2 combines with J gene TRBJ1-1; 8 bases map to TRBD1. This CDR3 has 14 residues. V lost 4 bases and J lost 0; bases outside the gene matches: 1. The germline CDR1 and CDR2 sequences are LGHNA and YNFKEQ. CDR3 bases: TGTGCCAGCAGCCGGGACAGGATGAACACTGAAGCTTTCTTT. It encodes CASSRDRMNTEAFF.

The gene calls are TRBV2 and TRBJ2-3, with D possibly matching TRBD1 (5 bases). CDR1 is SNHLY, CDR2 FYNNEI, per germline. V dropped 7 bases and J dropped 1 base, with 21 bases sitting between them. This CDR3 has 17 residues. The CDR3 loop is CASTRQQGILGTDTQYF. CDR3 bases: TGTGCCAGCACTAGACAGCAGGGAATACTGGGCACAGATACGCAGTATTTT.

This chain joins TRBV5-1 and TRBJ2-1; 11 bases match TRBD2. This CDR3 spans 15 amino acids. Trimming removed 0 bases from V and 6 bases from J; junction bases left unmatched: 2. The germline V gene encodes CDR1 SGHRS and CDR2 YFSETQ. The CDR3 bases are TGCGCCAGCAGCTTGGAGGGACTAGCGGCCAATGAGCAGTTCTTC. It codes for CASSLEGLAANEQFF.

The rearrangement joins TRBV14 to TRBJ2-6; maybe TRBD1 (5 bases). Per the germline V gene, CDR1 is SGHDN and CDR2 is FVKESK. V was pared by 1 base and J by 0 bases, with 19 bases between. The CDR3 consists of 20 residues. CDR3 bases: TGTGCCAGCAGCCAAGTGCGGAGACAGAGCCAAACCTCTGGGGCCAACGTCCTGACTTTC. It codes for CASSQVRRQSQTSGANVLTF.

This sequence joins TRBV5-6 and TRBJ1-5; D gene ambiguous. This CDR3 is 14 amino acids long. The germline V gene has CDR1 SGHDT and CDR2 YYEEEE. Trimming cost V 4 bases and J 0 bases, with 8 bases left between them. The CDR3 DNA reads TGTGCCAGCAGCCGGGCCAGTAGCAATCAGCCCCAGCATTTT. Translating gives CASSRASSNQPQHF.

This chain connects TRBV19 to TRBJ2-1, with a possible D match to TRBD2 (5 bases). The CDR3 runs to 16 residues. The germline V and J ends were trimmed by 9 bases and 4 bases, with 22 bases remaining between them. The germline V gene has CDR1 LNHDA and CDR2 SQIVND (reference sequence). CDR3 residues: CASYQASRQRYNEQFF. The CDR3 DNA reads as TGTGCCAGCTATCAAGCTAGCAGACAAAGATACAATGAGCAGTTCTTC.

This chain joins TRBV2 and TRBJ1-1; D is ambiguous. The CDR3 is made up of 15 amino acids. V lost 4 bases to trimming and J lost 2 bases, with 14 bases between them. The germline V gene encodes CDR1 SNHLY and CDR2 FYNNEI. CDR3 sequence (DNA): TGTGCCAGCAGTGCAACCTCGGGAGGAAACACTGAAGCTTTCTTT. It encodes CASSATSGGNTEAFF. The variable domain in full, completed from reference TRBV2 and TRBJ1-1, reads EPEVTQTPSHQVTQMGQEVILRCVPISNHLYFYWYRQILGQKVEFLVSFYNNEISEKSEIFDDQFSVERPDGSNFTLKIRSTKLEDSAMYFCASSATSGGNTEAFFGQGTRLTVV.

V usage is TRBV27 and J usage is TRBJ2-7, with D perhaps being TRBD1 or TRBD2 (5 bases each). V was trimmed by 1 base and J by 6 bases, leaving 13 bases between them. The CDR3 contains 14 residues. The germline V gene has CDR1 MNHEY and CDR2 SMNVEV (reference sequence). The DNA for the CDR3 is TGTGCCAGCAGTTTATATGGGGACGATCGCGAGCAGTACTTC. Translation: CASSLYGDDREQYF.

The rearrangement uses TRBV19 and TRBJ1-5; D unresolved. V gave up 6 bases and J gave up 0 bases, with 9 bases separating them. The CDR3 loop spans 14 amino acids. Germline CDR1 and CDR2: LNHDA and SQIVND (reference sequence). The CDR3 nucleotides read TGTGCCAGTAGAAGTCTCCCTAGCAATCAGCCCCAGCATTTT. It is translated as CASRSLPSNQPQHF. Full variable domain (outside the CDR3, taken from reference TRBV19 and TRBJ1-5): DGGITQSPKYLFRKEGQNVTLSCEQNLNHDAMYWYRQDPGQGLRLIYYSQIVNDFQKGDIAEGYSVSREKKESFPLTVTSAQKNPTAFYLCASRSLPSNQPQHFGDGTRLSIL.

This clone has just one count. The gene calls are TRBV21-1 and TRBJ1-5. TRBV21-1 is assigned pseudogene status. This CDR3 has 19 amino acids. CDR3 loop: CASSLEPWDRGRVNQPQHF. CDR3 nucleotides: TGTGCCAGCAGTCTCGAGCCCTGGGATAGAGGGCGGGTCAATCAGCCCCAGCATTTT.

The rearrangement links TRBV6-4 to TRBJ2-6, with no clear D. Deletions cut 2 bases from V and 0 bases from J, with 2 bases between. CDR1 is MRHNA and CDR2 is SNTAGT in the germline V gene. This CDR3 region has 14 residues. The chain's CDR3 is CASSDNSGANVLTF. DNA for the CDR3: TGTGCCAGCAGTGACAACTCTGGGGCCAACGTCCTGACTTTC.

V and J are TRBV15 and TRBJ2-3, with D possibly being TRBD2 (7 bases). V dropped 5 bases and J dropped 4 bases, with 16 bases sitting between them. The CDR3 covers 15 residues. Germline V gene lookup returns CDR1 LNHNV and CDR2 YYDKDF (reference sequence). CDR3 DNA sequence: TGTGCCACCAGCCACTATAGGGGGGGCGCAGATACGCAGTATTTT. Protein: CATSHYRGGADTQYF. The whole variable domain, filled in from reference TRBV15 and TRBJ2-3, reads DAMVIQNPRYQVTQFGKPVTLSCSQTLNHNVMYWYQQKSSQAPKLLFHYYDKDFNNEADTPDNFQSRRPNTSFCFLDIRSPGLGDTAMYLCATSHYRGGADTQYFGPGTRLTVL.

This chain uses TRBV30 with TRBJ2-1; D call uncertain. The germline gives CDR1 GTSNPN, CDR2 SVGIG (reference sequence). The CDR3 is 15 amino acids. Between the trimmed V and J ends, which lost 4 bases and 0 bases, there was a span of 13 bases. CDR3 amino acids: CAWTSGSLSYNEQFF. CDR3 coding DNA: TGTGCCTGGACGAGTGGCTCCCTCTCCTACAATGAGCAGTTCTTC.

The CDR3 is CAWSPSLDYEQYF. As DNA, the CDR3 is TGTGCCTGGAGTCCCTCACTTGACTACGAGCAGTACTTC. The V gene is TRBV30, the J gene TRBJ2-7, with D unclear. The V end lost 2 bases, the J end lost 3 bases, and 11 bases lay between the germline ends. The CDR3 length is 13 residues. In germline, CDR1 is GTSNPN, CDR2 SVGIG (reference sequence).

The rearrangement links TRBV10-2 to TRBJ1-6; 12 nucleotides agree with TRBD1. Trimming cost V 4 bases and J 9 bases; bases outside gene matches: 7. The CDR3 is 16 residues long. The germline V gene has CDR1 WSHSY and CDR2 SAAADI. The CDR3 is CASSVGTGGAGSPLHF. The CDR3 bases are TGCGCCAGCAGTGTGGGGACAGGGGGCGCCGGTTCACCCCTCCACTTT.